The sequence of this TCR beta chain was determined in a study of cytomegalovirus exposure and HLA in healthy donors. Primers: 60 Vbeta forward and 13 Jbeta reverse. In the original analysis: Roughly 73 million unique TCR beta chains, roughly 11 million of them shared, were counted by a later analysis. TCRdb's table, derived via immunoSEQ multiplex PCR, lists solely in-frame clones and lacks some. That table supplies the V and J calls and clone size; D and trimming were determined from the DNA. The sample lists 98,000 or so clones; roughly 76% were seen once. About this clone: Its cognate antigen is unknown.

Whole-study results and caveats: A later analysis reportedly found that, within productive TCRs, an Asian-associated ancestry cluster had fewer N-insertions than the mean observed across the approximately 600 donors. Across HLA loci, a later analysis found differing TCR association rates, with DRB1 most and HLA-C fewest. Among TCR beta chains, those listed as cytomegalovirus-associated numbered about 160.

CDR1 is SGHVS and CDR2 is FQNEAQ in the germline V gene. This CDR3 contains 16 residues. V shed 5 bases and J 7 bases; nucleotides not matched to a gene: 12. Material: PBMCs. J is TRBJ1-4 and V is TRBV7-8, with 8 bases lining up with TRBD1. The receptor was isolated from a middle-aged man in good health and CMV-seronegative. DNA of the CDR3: TGTGCCAGCAGCCATAAGACAGGGGAGATCGGTGAAAAACTGTTTTTT. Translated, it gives CASSHKTGEIGEKLFF.